The rows below give T cell receptor beta chains drawn from one sample of a study of CD8+CD57+ T cells in acquired aplastic anemia. TCRdb processed the reads anew with MiXCR; each CDR3 protein has one entry. The table lists about 220,000 distinct CDR3 sequences, approximately 35% of them singletons, with around 1.1% in the top ten. The sample was sorted CD4+, CD8+, or CD8+CD57+ T cells (not recorded which) from PBMCs. Every receptor here comes from a human donor in good health, serving as a control. The CDR3 runs from the conserved cysteine through the conserved F or W.

V gene: TRBV25-1
J gene: TRBJ1-4
CDR3 protein: CASSEWDTNEKLFF

V gene: TRBV24-1
J gene: TRBJ2-3
CDR3 protein: CATSRPHGTGAGDTQYF

V gene: TRBV29-1
J gene: TRBJ1-1
CDR3 protein: CSVGRGAEGTEAFF

V gene: TRBV5-1
J gene: TRBJ1-3
CDR3 protein: CASSDTERSGNTIYF

V gene: TRBV7-8
J gene: TRBJ1-2
CDR3 protein: CASSPTRGYGYTF

V gene: TRBV20-1
J gene: TRBJ1-1
CDR3 protein: CSAAHGNTEAFF

V gene: TRBV9
J gene: TRBJ2-7
CDR3 protein: CASSPGAATTYEQYF

V gene: TRBV4-2
J gene: TRBJ2-6
CDR3 protein: CASSDYRTRSGANVLTF

V gene: TRBV9
J gene: TRBJ1-3
CDR3 protein: CASSVAQAMDSPGNTIYF

V gene: TRBV11-1
J gene: TRBJ2-2
CDR3 protein: CASSLVWGHSGPPDTGELFF

V gene: TRBV5-1
J gene: TRBJ2-7
CDR3 protein: CASNRLDSTYEQYF

V gene: TRBV7-6
J gene: TRBJ2-7
CDR3 protein: CASSVPGAGPYEQYF

V gene: TRBV9
J gene: TRBJ1-1
CDR3 protein: CASSVEGGTGEAFF

V gene: TRBV12-3/TRBV12-4
J gene: TRBJ1-5
CDR3 protein: CASRRAGQPQHF

V gene: TRBV4-1
J gene: TRBJ2-5
CDR3 protein: CASSQAGGPVRPQETQYF

V gene: TRBV12-3/TRBV12-4
J gene: TRBJ1-3
CDR3 protein: CTSRLGSGNTIYF

V gene: TRBV24-1
J gene: TRBJ2-1
CDR3 protein: CATSDRDLNEQFF

V gene: TRBV6-2/TRBV6-3
J gene: TRBJ1-1
CDR3 protein: CASSYTRAGSVNTEAFF

V gene: TRBV29-1
J gene: TRBJ1-2
CDR3 protein: CSVERRQGNYTF

V gene: TRBV5-1
J gene: TRBJ2-7
CDR3 protein: CASSLVGTGVPEQYF

V gene: TRBV7-2
J gene: TRBJ2-5
CDR3 protein: CASSRTRFETQYF

V gene: TRBV20-1
J gene: TRBJ1-2
CDR3 protein: CSARRAGANYGYTF

V gene: TRBV7-9
J gene: TRBJ2-3
CDR3 protein: CASSYHGTDTQYF

V gene: TRBV25-1
J gene: TRBJ1-2
CDR3 protein: CASRGGQGYGYTF

V gene: TRBV3-1
J gene: TRBJ2-2
CDR3 protein: CASSQVGGTVNTGELFF

V gene: TRBV24-1
J gene: TRBJ1-5
CDR3 protein: CATRGQGRNQPQHF

V gene: TRBV2
J gene: TRBJ1-6
CDR3 protein: CASMTDGTNSPLRF

V gene: TRBV29-1
J gene: TRBJ1-1
CDR3 protein: CSVDVGRGRGTEAFF

V gene: TRBV7-2
J gene: TRBJ2-3
CDR3 protein: CASSLAVPTDTQYF

V gene: TRBV6-4
J gene: TRBJ1-1
CDR3 protein: CASSQFGVNTEAFF

V gene: TRBV7-2
J gene: TRBJ1-1
CDR3 protein: CASSLVARETEAFF

V gene: TRBV12-5
J gene: TRBJ2-7
CDR3 protein: CASGLNYEQYF

V gene: TRBV2
J gene: TRBJ1-2
CDR3 protein: CASSEVRQGAMYGYTF

V gene: TRBV19
J gene: TRBJ1-1
CDR3 protein: CASSIAGARVQAGEAFF

V gene: TRBV9
J gene: TRBJ2-2
CDR3 protein: CASSVEYGELFF

V gene: TRBV3-1
J gene: TRBJ1-3
CDR3 protein: CASSQDRGTASGNTIYF

V gene: TRBV2
J gene: TRBJ2-7
CDR3 protein: CASRLEPPYEQYF

V gene: TRBV20-1
J gene: TRBJ2-2
CDR3 protein: CSAPRSVTGELFF

V gene: TRBV7-3
J gene: TRBJ1-5
CDR3 protein: CASSQNRTGLWHQPQHF

V gene: TRBV20-1
J gene: TRBJ1-6
CDR3 protein: CSASRRQGANSPLHF

V gene: TRBV20-1
J gene: TRBJ2-5
CDR3 protein: CSARDPLAGEETQYF

V gene: TRBV5-1
J gene: TRBJ2-3
CDR3 protein: CASSWAGGLSTDTQYF

V gene: TRBV2
J gene: TRBJ2-2
CDR3 protein: CASRLLANTGELFF

V gene: TRBV5-5
J gene: TRBJ1-2
CDR3 protein: CASSFSANTYGYTF